The 28 T cell receptor beta chains in this list originate from one sample, sequenced in a study of CD8 T cell repertoires and HIV-1 epitope variants. This table comes from immunoSEQ multiplex PCR, and its TCRdb copy is limited to in-frame clones, with some not included. The sample has about 5,500 clones; around two thirds are singletons. These TCRs are of unknown antigen specificity. Sequencing input: cultured CD8+ T cells derived from PBMCs. The receptors come from a male donor with HIV.

The sample holds a few counts of this clone. The CDR3 bases are TGTGCCAGCAGCCCTGTTGGGGCCAAAGCCTACGAGCAGTACTTC. Residues: CASSPVGAKAYEQYF. This sequence joins TRBV5-6 and TRBJ2-7; a possible D gene is TRBD1 (5 bases). CDR1 and CDR2 (germline): SGHDT, YYEEEE. V was pared by 4 bases and J by 2 bases, with 16 bases between. The CDR3 has 15 amino acids.

This clone was observed a handful of times. The rearrangement links TRBV19 to TRBJ1-4; D perhaps matches TRBD1 (5 bases). Germline assignment: CDR1 LNHDA and CDR2 SQIVND (reference sequence). V lost 5 bases and J lost 6, with 16 bases in between. CDR3 length equals 15 residues. The CDR3 loop reads CASSAPRDWDEKLFF. The CDR3 bases are TGTGCCAGTAGTGCGCCCCGGGACTGGGATGAAAAACTGTTTTTT.

The chain carries TRBV28 and TRBJ1-4; D is perhaps TRBD1 (5 bases). This CDR3 comprises 14 residues. V lost 1 base and J 10 bases, leaving 13 bases between the germline ends. Looked up from germline, CDR1 is MDHEN and CDR2 is SYDVKM. CDR3: CASSLFATGGKLFF. The DNA for the CDR3 is TGTGCCAGCAGTTTATTCGCGACGGGGGGAAAACTGTTTTTT.

The J gene is TRBJ2-7, the V gene TRBV5-1; 9 bases align to TRBD1. Germline V gene lookup returns CDR1 SGHRS and CDR2 YFSETQ. The CDR3 extends over 16 amino acids. Germline trimming cut 0 bases from V and 5 bases from J; bases unmatched to any gene: 9. CDR3 sequence (DNA): TGCGCCAGCAGCTTGGCAACAGGGGGCGGGATCAACGAGCAGTACTTC. Its translation is CASSLATGGGINEQYF.

This chain connects TRBV4-3 to TRBJ2-7; D is uncertain. Looked up from germline, CDR1 is LGHNA and CDR2 is YSLEER. V was pared by 0 bases and J by 4 bases, with 7 bases between. CDR3 length: 13 amino acids. The CDR3: CASSQDQSYEQYF. CDR3 coding DNA: TGCGCCAGCAGCCAAGATCAGAGTTACGAGCAGTACTTC.

This clone was observed once. The V call is TRBV15, the J call TRBJ1-1; D uncertain. The CDR3 is 13 amino acids. The ends were cut back, 6 bases at V and 2 bases at J, with 10 bases in the middle. Germline V lookup: CDR1 LNHNV, CDR2 YYDKDF (reference sequence). The CDR3 spells CATSLGSNTEAFF. Written as DNA, the CDR3 is TGTGCCACCAGTCTAGGGTCCAACACTGAAGCTTTCTTT.

This clone was seen more than once but under ten times. V gene TRBV5-1 combines with J gene TRBJ1-1; 7 bases are a match to TRBD1. The CDR3 covers 17 residues. V dropped 4 bases and J dropped 0; count of bases not matched to a gene: 12. From germline, CDR1 is SGHRS and CDR2 YFSETQ. CDR3 residues: CASSPGDSLSMNTEAFF. CDR3 sequence (DNA): TGCGCCAGCAGCCCAGGGGACAGTCTTTCCATGAACACTGAAGCTTTCTTT.

The chain is built from TRBV2 and TRBJ2-3; the match to TRBD1 covers 9 bases. Per germline, CDR1 SNHLY and CDR2 FYNNEI. The CDR3 is 16 residues long. After removal of 4 bases from V and 0 bases from J, the junction contained 5 bases not matched to a gene. CDR3 sequence: CASSVGQGSSTDTQYF. The CDR3 region has the DNA TGTGCCAGCAGTGTGGGACAGGGTTCGAGCACAGATACGCAGTATTTT.

The rearrangement joins TRBV10-3 to TRBJ1-4, with no clear D. Germline CDR1 and CDR2: ENHRY and SYGVKD. V dropped 9 bases and J dropped 8 bases, with 13 bases sitting between them. The CDR3 is 12 residues long. The CDR3 spells CAISLMGEKLFF. The DNA of the CDR3 is TGTGCCATTTCGCTTATGGGGGAAAAACTGTTTTTT.

This clone was counted a few times. CDR3 sequence (DNA): TGCGCCAGCAGCTTGGCCGGCAGACAAGAGACCCAGTACTTC. It yields the protein CASSLAGRQETQYF. The chain joins TRBV5-1 to TRBJ2-5; no definite D call. V was pared by 0 bases and J by 2 bases, with 8 bases between. The germline gives CDR1 SGHRS, CDR2 YFSETQ. The CDR3 totals 14 residues.

V and J are TRBV25-1 and TRBJ1-6, with TRBD1 matching over 7 bases. The CDR3 is 16 amino acids. V lost 3 bases, J lost 5 bases, and 7 bases stayed unmatched. From germline, CDR1 is MGHDK and CDR2 SYGVNS. The CDR3 nucleotides read TGTGCCAGCAGTGATCCGCCGGGACAGAATAATTCACCCCTCCACTTT. This encodes CASSDPPGQNNSPLHF.

The chain recombines TRBV21-1 with TRBJ1-2. TRBV21-1 is recorded as a pseudogene. The CDR3 is 10 amino acids. CDR3 sequence: CASSHQPGYF. The CDR3 nucleotides are TGTGCCAGCAGCCACCAGCCGGGTTACTTC.

This clone was observed a handful of times. V and J are TRBV27 and TRBJ1-4; D is perhaps TRBD1 (6 bases). CDR1 is MNHEY, CDR2 SMNVEV, per germline (reference sequence). The CDR3 contains 15 residues. Trimming shortened V by 5 bases and J by 6 bases, and 16 bases separated the two germline ends. CDR3 sequence (DNA): TGTGCCAGCAGTCCTTGGACAGATGAGGATGAAAAACTGTTTTTT. The encoded protein is CASSPWTDEDEKLFF.

This clone was counted only a few times. The gene calls are TRBV5-1 and TRBJ1-2; 7 bases map to TRBD1. J was trimmed by 6 bases and V by 0 bases; bases with no gene match: 5. Germline loops: CDR1 SGHRS, CDR2 YFSETQ. The length of the CDR3 is 14 residues. DNA for the CDR3: TGCGCCAGCAGCTTGGGGACAGGTAGTAATGGCTACACCTTC. It encodes CASSLGTGSNGYTF.

V usage is TRBV19 and J usage is TRBJ1-5; D not certain. Per the germline V gene, CDR1 is LNHDA and CDR2 is SQIVND (reference sequence). Between the trimmed V and J ends, which lost 5 bases and 0 bases, there was a span of 14 bases. The CDR3 spans 16 residues. The CDR3 here is CASSLMLQLSNQPQHF. CDR3 in DNA: TGTGCCAGTAGTCTAATGTTGCAGCTTAGCAATCAGCCCCAGCATTTT.

The chain recombines TRBV9 with TRBJ2-3, with 8 bases that match TRBD2. The CDR3 sequence is 18 residues long. CDR1 and CDR2 (germline): SGDLS, YYNGEE. With 4 bases clipped from V and 3 bases from J, the junction kept 16 bases outside the gene matches. The CDR3 spells CASSPRGGRGSETDTQYF. CDR3 nucleotides: TGTGCCAGCAGCCCCCGGGGGGGGCGGGGGTCTGAGACAGATACGCAGTATTTT.

The V and J genes are TRBV6-4 and TRBJ1-1; the match to TRBD1 covers 9 bases. The CDR3 contains 15 residues. The V gene's germline CDR1 is MRHNA and CDR2 SNTAGT. With 9 bases clipped from V and 0 bases from J, the junction kept 8 bases outside the gene matches. CDR3: CARLRDRDLNTEAFF. CDR3 in DNA: TGTGCCAGGTTACGGGACAGGGACCTGAACACTGAAGCTTTCTTT.

The V gene is TRBV28, the J gene TRBJ1-3, with D possibly matching TRBD1 (5 bases). CDR3 length equals 15 residues. The V gene's germline CDR1 is MDHEN and CDR2 SYDVKM. Deletions cut 5 bases from V and 4 bases from J, with 15 bases between. The CDR3 is CASSTRQGVGNTIYF. CDR3 nucleotides: TGTGCCAGCAGTACCCGCCAGGGTGTCGGAAACACCATATATTTT.

The chain employs TRBV6-5 and TRBJ2-2; D call uncertain. Germline V gene lookup returns CDR1 MNHEY and CDR2 SVGAGI. CDR3 size: 16 residues. V was cut by 0 bases and J by 0 bases, with 8 bases left in between. DNA for the CDR3: TGTGCCAGCAGTTACTCGATGGGGTCGAACACCGGGGAGCTGTTTTTT. Amino acids: CASSYSMGSNTGELFF.

The V gene is TRBV11-2, the J gene TRBJ2-1; 12 nucleotides agree with TRBD2. The CDR3 is 14 amino acids. CDR1 and CDR2 (germline): SGHAT, FQNNGV. V trimming: 3 bases; J trimming: 12 bases; junction bases outside the gene matches: 6. The CDR3 DNA sequence: TGTGCCAGCAGCTTGGGACTAGCGGGCCCCGGGCAGTTCTTC. It translates to CASSLGLAGPGQFF.

This clone has only a few counts. The V gene is TRBV7-9, the J gene TRBJ1-6; 8 bases are shared with TRBD1. Germline CDR1 SEHNR, CDR2 FQNEAQ (reference sequence). This CDR3 contains 16 residues. The trim removed 3 bases at V and 2 bases at J, leaving 3 bases unmatched. CDR3 sequence: CASSLDRVAYNSPLHF. CDR3 DNA sequence: TGTGCCAGCAGCTTGGACAGGGTAGCCTATAATTCACCCCTCCACTTT.

This clone has a handful of counts. The chain combines TRBV2 with TRBJ1-2; a weak D match, TRBD1 (6 bases). In germline, CDR1 is SNHLY, CDR2 FYNNEI. CDR3 length: 15 residues. The V end lost 6 bases, the J end lost 0 bases, and 14 bases lay between the germline ends. The CDR3 sequence is CASSAGALANYGYTF. The CDR3 DNA is TGTGCCAGCAGCGCGGGGGCCCTAGCTAACTATGGCTACACCTTC.

This rearrangement joins TRBV2 to TRBJ1-1; 11 bases line up with TRBD1. The CDR3 has 16 residues. CDR1 and CDR2 (germline): SNHLY, FYNNEI. V gave up 5 bases and J gave up 4 bases; unmatched junction bases: 9. Here the CDR3 DNA reads TGTGCCAGCAGTCAAGGGGACAGGGGGTTTAGCACTGAAGCTTTCTTT. Amino acid sequence: CASSQGDRGFSTEAFF.

V is TRBV5-4 and J is TRBJ2-1; perhaps TRBD2 as D (6 bases). Germline lookup yields CDR1 SGHNT and CDR2 YYREEE (reference sequence). The CDR3 runs 12 residues. The V and J ends lost 3 bases and 8 bases respectively, with 9 bases between them. CDR3: CASSSGGDEQFF. DNA for the CDR3: TGTGCCAGCAGCTCAGGAGGGGATGAGCAGTTCTTC.

The chain recombines TRBV2 with TRBJ2-7; a weak D match, TRBD1 (6 bases). Germline V gene data show CDR1 as SNHLY and CDR2 as FYNNEI. This CDR3 has 14 amino acids. The germline V and J ends were trimmed by 7 bases and 3 bases, with 16 bases remaining between them. Here the CDR3 reads CASTDDQGNYEQYF. CDR3 sequence (DNA): TGTGCCAGCACCGATGATCAGGGGAACTACGAGCAGTACTTC.

J is TRBJ2-7 and V is TRBV4-1; 7 nucleotides line up with TRBD1. This CDR3 spans 15 amino acids. Germline values: CDR1 MGHRA, CDR2 YSYEKL. J lost 3 bases, V lost 4 bases, and 9 bases had no gene match. CDR3 sequence (DNA): TGCGCCAGCAGCCCCCGGGACAGCGCTGTCTACGAGCAGTACTTC. Protein: CASSPRDSAVYEQYF.

This CDR3 is CASSVGDGAGDTQYF. The CDR3 bases are TGTGCCAGCAGCGTAGGGGACGGGGCTGGAGATACGCAGTATTTT. The chain couples TRBV9 to TRBJ2-3; the D call may be TRBD1 or TRBD2 (5 bases each). The CDR3 is made up of 15 amino acids. V was shortened by 0 bases and J by 5 bases, with 13 bases between the two germline ends. CDR1 and CDR2 from the germline V gene are SGDLS and YYNGEE.

CDR3 sequence (DNA): TGCGCCAGCAGCCAAGGGAGCACAGATACGCAGTATTTT. Protein: CASSQGSTDTQYF. V gene TRBV4-1 combines with J gene TRBJ2-3; D ambiguous. Trimming removed 1 base from V and 0 bases from J, with 2 bases in between. The CDR3 extends over 13 amino acids. CDR1 is MGHRA, CDR2 YSYEKL, per germline.